A selection of T cell receptor beta chains follows, all from one sample in a study of T cell responses to AZD1222 COVID-19 vaccine. This table comes from immunoSEQ multiplex PCR, and its TCRdb copy is limited to in-frame clones, with some not included. The sample comprises 150,000 to 180,000 clones, around 90% of which are singletons, and approximately 17% rests with the top ten. The sample consisted of peripheral blood, taken on day 0 of AZD1222 vaccination. The receptors stem from an adult in good health. Each CDR3 is given with its conserved first and last residue. The D gene is left open where the match is weak. The size field is filled for only some rows; it gives once, few, many or a size class.

D gene	V gene	clone size	J gene	CDR3 protein	CDR3 DNA
TRBD2	TRBV14	few	TRBJ2-2	CASSQAGGNTGELFF	TGTGCCAGCAGCCAAGCGGGGGGAAACACCGGGGAGCTGTTTTTT
TRBD2	TRBV14	-	TRBJ2-1	CASSQDRTGLAGLVEQFF	TGTGCCAGCAGCCAAGATAGGACCGGACTAGCGGGTCTGGTTGAGCAGTTCTTC
-	TRBV18	-	TRBJ1-1	CASYTSLPNTEAFF	TGTGCCAGCTATACCAGCCTGCCGAACACTGAAGCTTTCTTT
-	TRBV3-1/TRBV3-2	-	TRBJ2-7	CASSQVSDLTSAYEQYF	TGTGCCAGCAGCCAAGTATCTGATTTGACCAGCGCATACGAGCAGTACTTC
TRBD2	TRBV14	-	TRBJ2-1	CASSPMGLADYNEQFF	TGTGCCAGCAGCCCCATGGGACTAGCGGACTACAATGAGCAGTTCTTC
TRBD2	TRBV4-1	-	TRBJ2-1	CASSQDWDVASGKNEQFF	TGCGCCAGCAGCCAAGATTGGGATGTGGCTAGCGGGAAAAATGAGCAGTTCTTC
-	TRBV11-3	-	TRBJ2-7	CASSFSGASSYEQYF	TGTGCCAGCAGCTTTTCGGGGGCCAGCTCCTACGAGCAGTACTTC
TRBD1	TRBV27	few	TRBJ1-6	CASRPGQGAVSPLHF	TGTGCCAGCAGGCCCGGACAGGGGGCGGTTTCACCCCTCCACTTT
-	TRBV13	-	TRBJ2-7	CASSFTGSSYEQYF	TGTGCCAGCAGCTTTACAGGGAGCTCCTACGAGCAGTACTTC
TRBD2	TRBV3-1/TRBV3-2	-	TRBJ2-7	CASQGLAGTEQYF	TGTGCCAGCCAGGGACTAGCGGGAACCGAGCAGTACTTC
-	TRBV12-3/TRBV12-4	-	TRBJ1-1	CASSHGNTEAFF	TGTGCCAGCAGTCATGGGAACACTGAAGCTTTCTTT
-	TRBV28	-	TRBJ2-5	CASSPLGTPGETQYF	TGTGCCAGCAGTCCGCTCGGGACCCCGGGGGAGACCCAGTACTTC
-	TRBV28	-	TRBJ1-5	CATGYAQPQHF	TGTGCCACCGGGTACGCGCAGCCCCAGCATTTT
TRBD1	TRBV15	-	TRBJ1-2	CATSIGQGIAGYTF	TGTGCCACCAGCATAGGACAGGGTATCGCTGGCTACACCTTC
TRBD1	TRBV5-1	-	TRBJ2-7	CASSSIGTGDYEQYF	TGCGCCAGCAGCTCCATAGGGACAGGGGATTACGAGCAGTACTTC
-	TRBV28	few	TRBJ2-7	CASSLEGPLGSYEQYF	TGTGCCAGCAGTTTGGAGGGACCTCTAGGCTCCTACGAGCAGTACTTC
-	TRBV13	-	TRBJ2-6	CASSYGTPAGANVLTF	TGTGCCAGCAGCTATGGGACCCCGGCCGGGGCCAACGTCCTGACTTTC
-	TRBV5-1	-	TRBJ2-7	CASTPQSLGSYEQYF	TGCGCCAGCACCCCGCAATCCTTGGGCTCCTACGAGCAGTACTTC
-	TRBV5-4	-	TRBJ2-7	CASSSGRSSAYEQYF	TGTGCCAGCAGTTCCGGCCGCTCCTCCGCCTACGAGCAGTACTTC
-	TRBV6-5	few	TRBJ2-7	CASSTIRDGPYEQYF	TGTGCCAGCAGTACGATCCGGGACGGACCCTACGAGCAGTACTTC
-	TRBV29-1	-	TRBJ1-1	CSVDKGLGTTTEAFF	TGCAGCGTTGATAAGGGCCTGGGAACAACGACTGAAGCTTTCTTT
-	TRBV5-1	-	TRBJ2-7	CASSLASRARGEQYF	TGCGCCAGCAGCTTGGCCTCAAGGGCTAGGGGCGAGCAGTACTTC
-	TRBV25-1	-	TRBJ1-1	CASNGQMNTEAFF	TGTGCCAGCAACGGACAGATGAACACTGAAGCTTTCTTT
-	TRBV13	-	TRBJ1-6	CASSLRQGGDSPLHF	TGTGCCAGCAGCTTGAGGCAGGGAGGGGATTCACCCCTCCACTTT
-	TRBV19	-	TRBJ1-1	CASSIIQVGETEAFF	TGTGCCAGTAGTATTATCCAGGTCGGGGAGACTGAAGCTTTCTTT
-	TRBV30	-	TRBJ2-1	CAWSKWDGLDNEQFF	TGTGCCTGGAGTAAGTGGGATGGTTTGGACAATGAGCAGTTCTTC
-	TRBV28	-	TRBJ1-2	CASTYPRGGLYGYTF	TGTGCCAGCACTTACCCTCGGGGGGGACTCTATGGCTACACCTTC
TRBD1	TRBV5-1	-	TRBJ1-1	CASSPQGVAEAFF	TGCGCCAGCAGCCCACAGGGGGTAGCGGAAGCTTTCTTT
TRBD1	TRBV4-1	-	TRBJ1-5	CASSQRGTESNQPQHF	TGCGCCAGCAGCCAGAGGGGGACAGAGAGCAATCAGCCCCAGCATTTT
-	TRBV9	-	TRBJ1-2	CASSVGTAGPYGYTF	TGTGCCAGCAGCGTAGGGACGGCGGGCCCCTATGGCTACACCTTC
-	TRBV7-2	-	TRBJ1-1	CASSPRLSSPNTEAFF	TGTGCCAGCAGCCCCCGGTTAAGCTCACCGAACACTGAAGCTTTCTTT
-	TRBV6-5	-	TRBJ1-2	CASSPRDFGHGYTF	TGTGCCAGCAGTCCCCGGGACTTCGGCCATGGCTACACCTTC
TRBD1	TRBV27	-	TRBJ1-2	CASSFVPTGSYGYTF	TGTGCCAGCAGTTTCGTACCGACAGGGAGCTATGGCTACACCTTC
-	TRBV27	-	TRBJ1-5	CASSFRAGNQPQHF	TGTGCCAGCAGTTTCAGGGCTGGCAATCAGCCCCAGCATTTT
TRBD1	TRBV19	-	TRBJ1-1	CASSAPGGPTGYQAFF	TGTGCCAGTAGTGCACCAGGGGGTCCCACAGGGTATCAAGCTTTCTTT
-	TRBV19	-	TRBJ2-7	CASSPNTGYEQYF	TGTGCCAGTAGTCCTAATACAGGGTACGAGCAGTACTTC
TRBD2	TRBV11-3	-	TRBJ2-2	CASSLEYRLAGVQNTGELFF	TGTGCCAGCAGCCTCGAGTATCGCCTAGCGGGGGTCCAGAACACCGGGGAGCTGTTTTTT
TRBD1	TRBV7-8	-	TRBJ1-6	CASSPGQGKSPLHF	TGTGCCAGCAGCCCAGGACAGGGAAAATCACCCCTCCACTTT
TRBD1	TRBV2	few	TRBJ1-1	CASSPTGVRTEAFF	TGTGCCAGCAGCCCGACAGGGGTGCGGACTGAAGCTTTCTTT
-	TRBV7-8	few	TRBJ1-3	CASSLAGAGNTIYF	TGTGCCAGCAGCTTAGCGGGGGCTGGAAACACCATATATTTT